This TCR beta chain appears in the sequencing data of a study of early T cells in non-severe SARS-CoV-2 infection. Each CDR3 protein gets one entry after TCRdb re-called the 5' RACE reads with MiXCR. The sample includes tens of thousands of distinct CDR3 sequences, roughly a tenth of them seen just once. V gave up 3 bases and J gave up 2 bases, with 13 bases separating them. From germline, CDR1 is SGHTA and CDR2 FQGNSA. The CDR3 contains 15 residues. The receptor was isolated from an adult who was a healthcare worker with PCR-confirmed SARS-CoV-2 infection or an uninfected control (not recorded which). Input material: whole blood. V gene TRBV7-2 combines with J gene TRBJ2-5, with D perhaps TRBD2 (6 bases). CDR3 residues: CASSFSGAIQETQYF. For the CDR3, the DNA is TGTGCCAGCAGCTTTAGCGGTGCTATTCAAGAGACCCAGTACTTC. The variable domain in full, with the rest retrieved from reference TRBV7-2 and TRBJ2-5, is GAGVSQSPSNKVTEKGKDVELRCDPISGHTALYWYRQSLGQGLEFLIYFQGNSAPDKSGLPSDRFSAERTGGSVSTLTIQRTQQEDSAVYLCASSFSGAIQETQYFGPGTRLLVL.